What follows are 16 T cell receptor beta chains derived from one specimen sequenced in a study of CD8+CD57+ T cells in acquired aplastic anemia (dated by TCRdb to about 2018). Sequencing was performed on an Illumina HiSeq 2000. Genomic DNA served as template for TCR beta VDJ combination and CDR3 sequence profiling. TCRdb took the public reads, trimmed them with fastp at Q25, ran MiXCR for clone calling and kept in-frame beta chains. Duplicate CDR3 protein sequences are folded into a single record with the most common DNA and genes. The sample profile shows about 58,000 distinct CDR3 sequences; approximately 52% of them were found once. Roughly 16% of the sample goes to the ten largest clones. Patients chosen for sequencing had shown expansion of CD8+CD57+ cells by flow cytometry. What was sequenced was sorted CD4+, CD8+, or CD8+CD57+ T cells (not recorded which) from PBMCs. The receptors come from a human donor with aplastic anemia.

The chain links TRBV5-4 to TRBJ1-6; D ambiguous. The CDR3 consists of 17 residues. CDR1 is SGHNT, CDR2 YYREEE, per germline (reference sequence). V was pared by 0 bases and J by 0 bases, with 10 bases between. The CDR3: CASSLDSRISYNSPLHF. The CDR3 nucleotides read TGTGCCAGCAGCTTGGACTCACGCATCTCCTATAATTCACCCCTCCACTTT.

This clonotype was observed at least ten times. The chain is built from TRBV4-2 and TRBJ1-3; D ambiguous. Germline V lookup: CDR1 LGHNA, CDR2 YNFKEQ. This CDR3 has 16 residues. The germline V and J ends were trimmed by 0 bases and 0 bases, with 9 bases remaining between them. The CDR3 reads CASSQDRISSGNTIYF. The CDR3 DNA reads TGTGCCAGCAGCCAAGATCGGATTAGCTCTGGAAACACCATATATTTT.

A single count supports this clonotype. One junction end disagrees with the germline gene, perhaps due to a read error. V is TRBV20-1 and J is TRBJ1-6; D is uncertain. The germline V gene encodes CDR1 DFQATT and CDR2 SNEGSKA (reference sequence). The CDR3 length is 13 residues. CDR3 residues: CSATGDYNSPLHF. The CDR3 DNA follows: TGCAGTGCAACGGGAGACTATAATTCGCCCCTCCACTTT.

The chain is built from TRBV15 and TRBJ2-5; TRBD1 agrees at 9 bases. The CDR3 contains 15 residues. Germline loops: CDR1 LNHNV, CDR2 YYDKDF (reference sequence). With 3 bases clipped from V and 5 bases from J, the junction kept 7 bases outside the gene matches. DNA of the CDR3: TGTGCCACCAGCAGGGACAGGGGAAGCAGGGAGACCCAGTACTTC. This gives the protein CATSRDRGSRETQYF.

This clonotype was seen ten or more times. This chain connects TRBV9 to TRBJ1-6, with TRBD1 identical over 9 bases. V was clipped by 4 bases and J by 7 bases; unmatched bases: 9. CDR3 length equals 16 residues. CDR1 and CDR2 from the germline V gene are SGDLS and YYNGEE. The CDR3 sequence: CASSSRDGTGNSPLHF. In DNA form, the CDR3 reads TGTGCCAGCAGCTCTCGGGATGGGACAGGGAATTCACCCCTCCACTTT.

This clonotype was seen only a few times. Since a much larger clone is just one base distant, this may be a read error. The chain recombines TRBV12-3 or TRBV12-4 with TRBJ2-1; TRBD2 matches at 7 bases. The CDR3 covers 18 residues. Trimming took 4 bases from V and 1 from J; bases not matched to a gene: 13. The CDR3 sequence is CASSSQARRGISYNEQFF. The DNA of the CDR3 is TGTGCCAGCAGTTCCCAGGCTAGGCGGGGGATTTCCTACAATGAGCAGTTCTTC.

The chain uses TRBV20-1 and TRBJ1-1; a weak D match, TRBD1 (6 bases). CDR3 length: 13 amino acids. Trimming shortened V by 6 bases and J by 7 bases, and 18 bases separated the two germline ends. CDR1 is DFQATT and CDR2 is SNEGSKA in the germline V gene (reference sequence). The CDR3 spells CSAWVMEGDEAFF. In DNA form, the CDR3 reads TGCAGTGCCTGGGTTATGGAGGGGGATGAAGCTTTCTTT.

The CDR3 loop is CAWSRQGYTEAFF. For the CDR3, the DNA is TGTGCCTGGAGTCGACAGGGCTACACTGAAGCTTTCTTT. This sequence joins TRBV30 and TRBJ1-1; 7 bases map to TRBD1. This CDR3 is built from 13 residues. Germline lookup yields CDR1 GTSNPN and CDR2 SVGIG (reference sequence). V shed 2 bases and J 3 bases; nucleotides not matched to a gene: 3.

V gene TRBV7-9 combines with J gene TRBJ1-1; possible D gene TRBD1, 6 bases. The V gene's germline CDR1 is SEHNR and CDR2 FQNEAQ (reference sequence). Trimming removed 5 bases at V and 7 bases at J, with 8 bases between. The CDR3 totals 11 residues. CDR3 DNA sequence: TGTGCCAGCAGCATCAGGGGTGAAGCTTTCTTT. Protein: CASSIRGEAFF.

This sequence joins TRBV2 and TRBJ2-1, with D perhaps matching TRBD1 or TRBD2 (5 bases each). The CDR3 sequence is 18 residues long. Between the trimmed V and J ends, which lost 3 bases and 1 base, there was a span of 19 bases. Germline loops: CDR1 SNHLY, CDR2 FYNNEI. CDR3 protein: CASSESREGSASYNEQFF. The CDR3 coding sequence is TGTGCCAGCAGTGAGAGCAGGGAAGGGAGCGCATCCTACAATGAGCAGTTCTTC.

V usage is TRBV29-1 and J usage is TRBJ1-2; D gene ambiguous. CDR1 SQVTM and CDR2 ANQGSEA come from the germline V gene. With 4 bases removed from V and 0 bases from J, the gap between germline ends came to 9 bases. This CDR3 comprises 13 residues. This chain's CDR3 is CSVGGGPNYGYTF. In DNA, the CDR3 is TGCAGCGTTGGCGGCGGACCTAACTATGGCTACACCTTC. The full variable domain, rest sourced from reference TRBV29-1 and TRBJ1-2, is SAVISQKPSRDICQRGTSLTIQCQVDSQVTMMFWYRQQPGQSLTLIATANQGSEATYESGFVIDKFPISRPNLTFSTLTVSNMSPEDSSIYLCSVGGGPNYGYTFGSGTRLTVV.

This sequence joins TRBV11-2 and TRBJ1-1, with a tentative D call TRBD1 (5 bases). The CDR3 extends over 15 amino acids. Germline CDR1 reads SGHAT; CDR2 reads FQNNGV. V shed 1 base and J shed 3 bases, with 12 bases lying between them. The CDR3 here is CASSLGSLGDTEAFF. The CDR3 region has the DNA TGTGCCAGCAGCTTAGGGAGTTTGGGGGACACTGAAGCTTTCTTT.

This chain uses TRBV4-1 with TRBJ1-2; TRBD1 agrees at 8 bases. There are 15 residues in the CDR3. V was pared by 3 bases and J by 2 bases, with 5 bases of the junction left unmatched. Germline loops: CDR1 MGHRA, CDR2 YSYEKL. The chain's CDR3 is CASSQAAGGNYGYTF. The CDR3 DNA is TGCGCCAGCAGCCAGGCGGCAGGGGGCAACTATGGCTACACCTTC.

The chain combines TRBV6-1 with TRBJ2-7; 10 positions agree with TRBD2. Germline CDR1 is MNHNS and CDR2 is SASEGT. J lost 7 bases, V lost 4 bases, and 7 bases had no gene match. This CDR3 is built from 14 residues. CDR3 in DNA: TGTGCCAGCAGTGCGGTGGCTAGCGGGAGTGAGCAGTACTTC. Translating gives CASSAVASGSEQYF.

The chain is built from TRBV15 and TRBJ2-7; D is unclear. V shed 4 bases and J shed 4 bases, with 11 bases lying between them. CDR3 length equals 13 residues. Germline V lookup: CDR1 LNHNV, CDR2 YYDKDF (reference sequence). CDR3 region: CATSIRWGYEQYV. DNA for the CDR3: TGTGCCACCAGCATTAGATGGGGATACGAGCAGTACGTC.

V is TRBV7-6 and J is TRBJ1-2; TRBD1 might be the D (5 bases). V lost 7 bases to trimming and J lost 6 bases, with 15 bases between them. This CDR3 is 13 amino acids long. CDR1 SGHVS and CDR2 FNYEAQ come from the germline V gene. CDR3 in DNA: TGTGCCAGCACCCAAGTAGTGGGGGATGGCTACACCTTC. Protein product: CASTQVVGDGYTF.